This T cell receptor beta chain was documented in a study of CD8 T cells in ankylosing spondylitis. One entry per CDR3 protein results from TCRdb running MiXCR on the 5' RACE reads. Altogether 250,000 to 350,000 distinct CDR3 sequences are present, around 20% being singletons, with the ten largest covering about 8.2%. Comments on this clonotype: The antigen is undetermined.

General observations from the study: Clones that were linked to disease were CD8+ and were relatively rare in peripheral blood.

CDR3 length: 15 amino acids. Germline CDR1 reads SGHTA; CDR2 reads FQGNSA. The trim removed 5 bases at V and 5 bases at J, leaving 11 bases unmatched. This sequence joins TRBV7-2 and TRBJ2-5; 7 bases map to TRBD1. The sample was blood, either unsorted or a sorted T cell fraction (not recorded which). This receptor was taken from a male donor with ankylosing spondylitis or in good health (not recorded which). CDR3 sequence reads: CASSISRTGRETQYF. The CDR3 region has the DNA TGTGCCAGCAGCATAAGCCGGACAGGCAGGGAGACCCAGTACTTC. The full variable domain, rest sourced from reference TRBV7-2 and TRBJ2-5, is GAGVSQSPSNKVTEKGKDVELRCDPISGHTALYWYRQSLGQGLEFLIYFQGNSAPDKSGLPSDRFSAERTGGSVSTLTIQRTQQEDSAVYLCASSISRTGRETQYFGPGTRLLVL.